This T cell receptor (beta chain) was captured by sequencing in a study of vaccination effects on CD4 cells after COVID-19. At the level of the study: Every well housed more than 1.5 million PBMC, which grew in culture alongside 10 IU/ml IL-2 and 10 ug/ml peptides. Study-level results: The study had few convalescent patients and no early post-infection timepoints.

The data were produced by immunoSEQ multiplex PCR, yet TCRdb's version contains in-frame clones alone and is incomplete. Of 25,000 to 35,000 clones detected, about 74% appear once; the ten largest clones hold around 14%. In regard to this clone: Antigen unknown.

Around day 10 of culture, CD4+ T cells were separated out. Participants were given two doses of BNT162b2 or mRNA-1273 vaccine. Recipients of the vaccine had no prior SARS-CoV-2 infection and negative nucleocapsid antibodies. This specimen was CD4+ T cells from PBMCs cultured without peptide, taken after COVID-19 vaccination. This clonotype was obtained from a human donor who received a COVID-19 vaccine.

DNA of the CDR3: TGTGCCAGCAAAGCCGGGGGGAGAGTCACTGAAGCTTTCTTT. Translating gives CASKAGGRVTEAFF. This chain uses TRBV19 with TRBJ1-1; TRBD1 might be the D (5 bases). V shed 9 bases and J shed 4 bases, with 18 bases lying between them. CDR1 is LNHDA and CDR2 is SQIVND in the germline V gene (reference sequence). This CDR3 has 14 residues.